Listed below are T cell receptor beta chains from one sample, sequenced in a study of T cells in Graves' hyperthyroidism and ophthalmopathy. TCRdb re-called the multiplex PCR reads with MiXCR, one entry per CDR3 protein. This table holds roughly 500,000 distinct CDR3 sequences, 46% found once. The sequenced sample was peripheral blood or thyroid tissue (not recorded which). The source is an adult woman with Graves' disease, either hyperthyroidism or ophthalmopathy (not recorded which). The CDR3 runs from the conserved cysteine through the conserved F or W. Fields, in order: D gene, V gene, clone size, J gene, CDR3 protein, CDR3 DNA. The D gene is left open where the match is weak. Clone size is shown for a subset of rows, as once, few, many or a class of expanded clone.

D: -
V: TRBV15
size: -
J: TRBJ1-5
CDR3: CATSRDHGQWDQPQHF
DNA: TGTGCCACCAGCAGAGACCATGGCCAGTGGGATCAGCCCCAGCATTTT

D: -
V: TRBV2
size: -
J: TRBJ1-2
CDR3: CASSQGRGLDGYTF
DNA: TGTGCCAGCAGCCAGGGACGGGGGTTGGATGGCTACACCTTC

D: -
V: TRBV20-1
size: -
J: TRBJ1-6
CDR3: CSARVSAGPPLHF
DNA: TGCAGTGCTAGAGTGTCCGCAGGACCACCCCTCCACTTT

D: -
V: TRBV10-2
size: once
J: TRBJ2-5
CDR3: CASSESGTRGQYF
DNA: TGCGCCAGCAGTGAGTCCGGTACCAGAGGCCAGTACTTC

D: -
V: TRBV2
size: -
J: TRBJ2-2
CDR3: CASNGDSGELFF
DNA: TGTGCCAGCAATGGAGACTCCGGGGAGCTGTTTTTT

D: -
V: TRBV7-9
size: -
J: TRBJ2-5
CDR3: CASSLSPGQETQYF
DNA: TGTGCCAGCAGCTTGTCACCGGGACAAGAGACCCAGTACTTC

D: TRBD1
V: TRBV6-6
size: -
J: TRBJ1-2
CDR3: CASSTGKGAGSGYTF
DNA: TGTGCCAGCAGCACCGGGAAGGGGGCAGGGAGCGGCTACACCTTC

D: -
V: TRBV9
size: few
J: TRBJ1-6
CDR3: CASSVAGDNSPLHF
DNA: TGTGCCAGCAGCGTAGCCGGCGATAATTCACCCCTCCACTTT

D: -
V: TRBV19
size: many
J: TRBJ1-5
CDR3: CASSIVGPQPQHF
DNA: TGTGCCAGTAGTATAGTAGGGCCCCAGCCCCAGCATTTT

D: TRBD2
V: TRBV6-5
size: many
J: TRBJ2-5
CDR3: CASTPGLAGVGETQYF
DNA: TGTGCCAGCACCCCCGGACTAGCGGGAGTAGGAGAGACCCAGTACTTC

D: TRBD1
V: TRBV7-9
size: -
J: TRBJ2-5
CDR3: CASSSLDSDRSGKTQYF
DNA: TGTGCCAGCAGCTCCCTGGACTCGGACAGGTCAGGAAAGACCCAGTACTTC

D: TRBD1
V: TRBV11-2
size: many
J: TRBJ2-7
CDR3: CASTTGDYEQYF
DNA: TGTGCCAGCACCACAGGGGACTACGAGCAGTACTTC

D: TRBD1
V: TRBV2
size: many
J: TRBJ1-4
CDR3: CASSLTGRDEKLFF
DNA: TGTGCCAGCAGCTTGACAGGGAGGGATGAAAAACTGTTTTTT

D: TRBD1
V: TRBV2
size: many
J: TRBJ1-6
CDR3: CASRRDSVNSPLHF
DNA: TGTGCCAGCAGGAGGGACAGCGTTAATTCACCCCTCCACTTT

D: -
V: TRBV15
size: few
J: TRBJ1-4
CDR3: CATAGGANEKLFF
DNA: TGTGCCACCGCGGGGGGAGCTAATGAAAAACTATTTTTT

D: -
V: TRBV6-1
size: -
J: TRBJ1-1
CDR3: CASSPDPAFSEAFF
DNA: TGTGCCAGCAGTCCGGACCCTGCGTTTTCTGAAGCTTTCTTT

D: -
V: TRBV10-3
size: many
J: TRBJ2-7
CDR3: CAISATDEQYF
DNA: TGTGCCATCAGTGCTACGGACGAGCAGTACTTC

D: -
V: TRBV10-1
size: -
J: TRBJ1-5
CDR3: CASISEYNSNQPQHF
DNA: TGTGCCAGCATTTCTGAGTATAATAGCAATCAGCCCCAGCATTTT

D: -
V: TRBV10-3
size: -
J: TRBJ1-5
CDR3: CAISAQGGGNQPQHF
DNA: TGTGCCATCAGTGCACAGGGCGGGGGCAATCAGCCCCAGCATTTT

D: TRBD2
V: TRBV20-1
size: -
J: TRBJ2-7
CDR3: CSARAGESYEQYF
DNA: TGCAGTGCTAGGGCGGGGGAGAGCTACGAGCAGTACTTC

D: -
V: TRBV7-9
size: -
J: TRBJ1-4
CDR3: CASSPGPEDEKLFF
DNA: TGTGCCAGCAGCCCAGGACCCGAAGATGAAAAACTGTTTTTT

D: -
V: TRBV7-9
size: many
J: TRBJ2-2
CDR3: CASSLDTNTGELFF
DNA: TGTGCCAGCAGCCTGGATACGAACACCGGGGAGCTGTTTTTT

D: -
V: TRBV7-2
size: -
J: TRBJ2-7
CDR3: CASSSQRVLYEQYF
DNA: TGTGCCAGCAGTTCCCAGCGGGTTCTCTACGAGCAGTACTTC

D: TRBD1
V: TRBV20-1
size: many
J: TRBJ2-7
CDR3: CSATRPGQGAANEQYF
DNA: TGCAGTGCTACCAGACCGGGACAGGGGGCAGCGAACGAGCAGTACTTC

D: TRBD1
V: TRBV7-9
size: -
J: TRBJ1-2
CDR3: CASSQGTGGGFKRNGYTF
DNA: TGTGCCAGCAGTCAAGGGACAGGGGGCGGATTTAAGCGAAATGGCTACACCTTC

D: -
V: TRBV7-3
size: -
J: TRBJ2-7
CDR3: CASSQDLGAFNEQYF
DNA: TGTGCCAGCAGCCAAGATTTGGGGGCCTTCAACGAGCAGTACTTC

D: TRBD1
V: TRBV10-3
size: few
J: TRBJ1-1
CDR3: CATRRQGDEAFF
DNA: TGTGCCACCCGAAGACAGGGAGACGAAGCTTTCTTT

D: TRBD2
V: TRBV2
size: few
J: TRBJ2-5
CDR3: CASSRGLAAQETQYF
DNA: TGTGCCAGCAGTCGCGGACTAGCGGCACAAGAGACCCAGTACTTC

D: -
V: TRBV29-1
size: -
J: TRBJ2-5
CDR3: CSEYQETQYF
DNA: TGCAGCGAGTACCAAGAGACCCAGTACTTC

D: TRBD2
V: TRBV5-1
size: -
J: TRBJ2-5
CDR3: CASSLGREGLRWETQYF
DNA: TGCGCCAGCAGCTTGGGACGGGAGGGCCTTCGGTGGGAGACCCAGTACTTC

D: TRBD1
V: TRBV10-3
size: many
J: TRBJ1-4
CDR3: CATWTGSNEKLFF
DNA: TGTGCCACATGGACAGGGTCTAATGAAAAACTGTTTTTT

D: -
V: TRBV4-3
size: -
J: TRBJ2-5
CDR3: CASGQDVGSAGETQYF
DNA: TGCGCCAGCGGCCAAGATGTCGGGTCGGCCGGGGAGACCCAGTACTTC

D: TRBD1
V: TRBV7-9
size: few
J: TRBJ2-1
CDR3: CASSGGQGNNEQFF
DNA: TGTGCCAGCAGCGGGGGACAGGGGAATAATGAGCAGTTCTTC

D: TRBD2
V: TRBV11-2
size: many
J: TRBJ2-7
CDR3: CASSLGTGLAGYEQYF
DNA: TGTGCCAGCAGCTTAGGGACGGGACTAGCGGGATACGAGCAGTACTTC

D: -
V: TRBV20-1
size: -
J: TRBJ1-2
CDR3: CSAREGLPYGYTF
DNA: TGCAGTGCTAGAGAGGGGTTGCCCTATGGCTACACCTTC

D: -
V: TRBV28
size: -
J: TRBJ1-1
CDR3: CASSGSLMNTEAFF
DNA: TGTGCCAGCAGCGGCAGTCTCATGAACACTGAAGCTTTCTTT

D: TRBD1
V: TRBV15
size: -
J: TRBJ1-4
CDR3: CATSRARDRAGEKLFF
DNA: TGTGCCACCAGCAGGGCCCGGGACAGGGCCGGGGAAAAACTGTTTTTT

D: TRBD1
V: TRBV7-3
size: few
J: TRBJ2-2
CDR3: CASRQRTGELNTGELFF
DNA: TGTGCCAGCAGACAAAGGACAGGGGAGTTGAACACCGGGGAGCTGTTTTTT

D: -
V: TRBV20-1
size: -
J: TRBJ1-1
CDR3: CSATPPLGANTEAFF
DNA: TGCAGTGCTACCCCACCGTTGGGGGCGAACACTGAAGCTTTCTTT

D: TRBD1
V: TRBV29-1
size: -
J: TRBJ2-7
CDR3: CSVEGNRGYEQYF
DNA: TGCAGCGTTGAGGGGAACAGGGGCTACGAGCAGTACTTC

D: -
V: TRBV25-1
size: -
J: TRBJ2-7
CDR3: CASRLDSGASEQYF
DNA: TGTGCCAGCAGGCTGGACTCCGGGGCGTCCGAGCAGTACTTC

D: -
V: TRBV6-5
size: many
J: TRBJ1-1
CDR3: CASSYVSGRGAFF
DNA: TGTGCCAGCAGTTATGTTTCGGGTCGGGGGGCTTTCTTT

D: TRBD1
V: TRBV10-3
size: many
J: TRBJ2-7
CDR3: CATGTGRNEQYF
DNA: TGTGCCACCGGGACAGGGCGGAACGAGCAGTACTTC

D: -
V: TRBV20-1
size: many
J: TRBJ2-7
CDR3: CSASGADTSSYEQYF
DNA: TGCAGTGCTAGTGGGGCGGACACGAGCTCCTACGAGCAGTACTTC

D: -
V: TRBV29-1
size: once
J: TRBJ1-3
CDR3: CSAGGHSGNTIYF
DNA: TGCAGCGCTGGGGGACACTCTGGAAACACCATATATTTT

D: -
V: TRBV20-1
size: -
J: TRBJ2-1
CDR3: CSARGSYNEQFF
DNA: TGCAGTGCTAGGGGATCCTACAATGAGCAGTTCTTC

D: -
V: TRBV24-1
size: few
J: TRBJ1-1
CDR3: CAKRVSGNTEAFF
DNA: TGTGCCAAACGGGTGAGTGGGAACACTGAAGCTTTCTTT

D: TRBD1
V: TRBV2
size: -
J: TRBJ1-2
CDR3: CASSGTGGTVYGYTF
DNA: TGTGCCAGCAGTGGGACAGGAGGCACCGTCTATGGCTACACCTTC

D: -
V: TRBV2
size: many
J: TRBJ2-2
CDR3: CASTGAPITGELFF
DNA: TGTGCCAGCACGGGCGCTCCCATCACCGGGGAGCTGTTTTTT

D: -
V: TRBV5-1
size: -
J: TRBJ1-1
CDR3: CASRAEQTHEAFF
DNA: TGCGCCAGCAGAGCCGAACAGACCCATGAAGCTTTCTTT

D: -
V: TRBV10-3
size: -
J: TRBJ1-3
CDR3: CAISESVRLKDSLHF
DNA: TGTGCCATCAGTGAGTCAGTAAGATTGAAGGACAGCCTTCATTTT

D: -
V: TRBV10-3
size: few
J: TRBJ2-7
CDR3: CASRAYRDEQYF
DNA: TGTGCCAGCAGGGCTTACAGGGACGAGCAGTACTTC

D: -
V: TRBV7-2
size: many
J: TRBJ1-4
CDR3: CASSWRRAGIEKLFF
DNA: TGTGCCAGCAGCTGGCGGCGGGCGGGGATTGAAAAACTGTTTTTT

D: -
V: TRBV20-1
size: -
J: TRBJ2-5
CDR3: CSGRGGGTQYF
DNA: TGCAGTGGTAGGGGAGGGGGGACCCAGTACTTC

D: -
V: TRBV9
size: -
J: TRBJ2-7
CDR3: CASSVGLGYEQYF
DNA: TGTGCCAGCAGCGTAGGCCTAGGGTACGAGCAGTACTTC

D: -
V: TRBV6-5
size: many
J: TRBJ1-1
CDR3: CASSYRTVNTEAFF
DNA: TGTGCCAGCAGTTACCGGACAGTGAACACTGAAGCTTTCTTT

D: -
V: TRBV28
size: many
J: TRBJ1-2
CDR3: CASSQGHYGYTF
DNA: TGTGCCAGCAGCCAGGGTCACTATGGCTACACCTTC

D: TRBD1
V: TRBV7-9
size: -
J: TRBJ1-1
CDR3: CASSASGQESLNTEAFF
DNA: TGCGCCAGCAGCGCGTCGGGACAGGAGTCTTTGAACACTGAAGCTTTCTTT